This T cell receptor (beta chain) comes out of a study of shared clonotypes between healthy human individuals. Clones were read by immunoSEQ multiplex PCR, and TCRdb kept only the in-frame ones, dropping some. The sample yields hundreds of thousands of clones, around 67% seen once. V lost 4 bases to trimming and J lost 6 bases; unmatched junction nucleotides: 18. The length of the CDR3 is 18 residues. Germline lookup yields CDR1 MNHEY and CDR2 SMNVEV (reference sequence). Points on this clone: Antigen: not known.

All participating donors were Caucasian adults from Nashville, Tennessee. Naive CD4+ cells were CD45RA-selected; the remaining cells were memory. Findings and caveats of the study: Naive CD4 clonotypes overlapped across a few donors at approximately 5.3%. Sampling covered nothing but blood. Tissue TCR repertoires likely differ from those found in blood.

What was sequenced was memory CD4+ T cells sorted from blood. Indicated subset: CD45RA-negative fraction. The V call is TRBV27, the J call TRBJ2-7; 10 nucleotides align to TRBD2. The receptor was isolated from a woman in her 30s in good health. DNA for the CDR3: TGTGCCAGCAGTTACAAACTCCCAATAGCGGGAGGCACAGCCGAGCAGTACTTC. It encodes CASSYKLPIAGGTAEQYF.